The rows below give T cell receptor beta chains drawn from one sample of a study of T cells after yellow fever vaccination. TCRdb used MiXCR to reprocess the 5' RACE reads, holding one entry per CDR3 protein. This sample has about 220,000 distinct CDR3 sequences, with about 3% found just once. Source: CD4+ T cells sorted from PBMCs, taken 10 days after the yellow fever booster vaccination. Every receptor here comes from a man aged 18 to 35 who received the YFV17D yellow fever vaccine. Both conserved end residues are part of each CDR3. The D gene is left open where the match is weak. Size tells how often a clone was seen (once, few, many) or the class of an expanded clone, and some rows leave it out.

many	TRBV7-2	NA	TRBJ2-3	CASSVGSPTLGTQYF	TGTGCCAGCAGCGTCGGGTCCCCAACCTTAGGTACGCAGTATTTT
many	TRBV19	NA	TRBJ2-5	CASSMGTGEETQYF	TGTGCCAGTAGTATGGGAACGGGGGAAGAGACCCAGTACTTC
many	TRBV7-6	NA	TRBJ2-1	CASTNGGDEQFF	TGTGCCAGCACCAACGGAGGGGATGAGCAGTTCTTC
NA	TRBV7-2	NA	TRBJ1-2	CDSSLSGGRRANYGYTF	TGTGACAGCAGCTTATCGGGAGGGCGGAGGGCTAACTATGGCTACACCTTC
few	TRBV5-1	NA	TRBJ1-2	CASTQSGQVYGYTF	TGCGCCAGCACCCAATCGGGGCAGGTCTATGGCTACACCTTC
many	TRBV12-3/TRBV12-4	NA	TRBJ1-6	CASSLGLDSPLHF	TGTGCCAGCAGTTTAGGGTTGGATTCACCCCTCCACTTT
NA	TRBV7-2	TRBD2	TRBJ2-1	CASSPMGLASYNEQFF	TGTGCCAGCAGCCCGATGGGACTAGCGTCCTACAATGAGCAGTTCTTC
many	TRBV20-1	NA	TRBJ2-2	CSARSYRSNTGELFF	TGCAGTGCTAGATCGTACAGGTCGAACACCGGGGAGCTGTTTTTT
NA	TRBV18	TRBD1	TRBJ1-5	CASSPGTAGGQPQHF	TGTGCCAGCTCACCCGGGACAGCTGGGGGTCAGCCCCAGCATTTT
NA	TRBV20-1	NA	TRBJ1-5	CSARGGGGNQPQHF	TGCAGTGCTAGAGGGGGCGGGGGCAATCAGCCCCAGCATTTT
few	TRBV28	TRBD1	TRBJ1-5	CASSPGQGASNQPQHF	TGTGCCAGCAGCCCGGGACAGGGGGCTAGCAATCAGCCCCAGCATTTT
many	TRBV7-2	NA	TRBJ2-2	CASSLEQARELFF	TGTGCCAGCAGCTTAGAACAGGCCAGGGAGCTGTTTTTT
many	TRBV29-1	TRBD1	TRBJ1-1	CSTGQGTTEAFF	TGCAGCACCGGACAGGGAACCACTGAAGCTTTCTTT
few	TRBV5-6	TRBD1	TRBJ1-3	CASRGTGDPAIYF	TGTGCCAGCAGGGGGACAGGGGACCCGGCCATATATTTT
many	TRBV7-3	NA	TRBJ2-1	CASSADKGRRFF	TGTGCCAGCAGCGCGGACAAGGGACGGCGATTCTTC
many	TRBV12-3/TRBV12-4	NA	TRBJ2-3	CASTPPGADTDTQYF	TGTGCCAGCACTCCTCCGGGGGCGGACACAGATACGCAGTATTTT
few	TRBV7-9	TRBD1	TRBJ1-4	CASSYRQGDEKLFF	TGTGCCAGCAGCTATCGACAGGGGGATGAAAAACTGTTTTTT
few	TRBV18	TRBD1	TRBJ1-1	CASSPQPGTGVTEAFF	TGTGCCAGCTCACCACAACCGGGAACAGGGGTCACTGAAGCTTTCTTT
many	TRBV29-1	TRBD1	TRBJ2-2	CSVLGDRNTGELFF	TGCAGCGTACTGGGGGACAGAAACACCGGGGAGCTGTTTTTT
many	TRBV7-2	NA	TRBJ1-3	CASSPAVWGDTIYF	TGTGCCAGCAGCCCAGCCGTTTGGGGAGACACCATATATTTT
few	TRBV10-3	NA	TRBJ2-3	CAISDLHTDTQYF	TGTGCCATCAGTGATCTCCACACAGATACGCAGTATTTT
few	TRBV7-9	NA	TRBJ1-5	CASRSDRPNQPQHF	TGTGCCAGCAGATCCGACAGGCCAAATCAGCCCCAGCATTTT
many	TRBV7-2	TRBD1	TRBJ1-3	CASSLGGYYGNTIYF	TGTGCCAGCAGCCTAGGGGGCTATTATGGAAACACCATATATTTT
NA	TRBV20-1	NA	TRBJ2-3	CSARDRRVDTQYF	TGCAGTGCCAGAGACAGACGAGTAGATACGCAGTATTTT
many	TRBV9	TRBD1	TRBJ1-2	CASSRTGGNYGYTF	TGTGCCAGCAGCCGCACAGGGGGCAACTATGGCTACACCTTC
many	TRBV7-2	TRBD1	TRBJ1-1	CASSQRDRGAIAFF	TGTGCCAGCAGCCAACGCGACAGGGGGGCCATAGCTTTCTTT
few	TRBV15	NA	TRBJ1-2	CATSTDLHYGYTF	TGTGCCACCAGCACAGATCTTCACTATGGCTACACCTTC
many	TRBV9	NA	TRBJ1-5	CASSALGGECNQPQHF	TGTGCCAGCAGCGCCTTGGGGGGGGAATGCAATCAGCCCCAGCATTTT
few	TRBV5-4	NA	TRBJ2-1	CASSGDRRSSYNEQFF	TGTGCCAGCAGCGGGGACCGCCGGAGCTCCTACAATGAGCAGTTCTTC
many	TRBV18	NA	TRBJ1-2	CASSPVVGDGYTF	TGTGCCAGCTCACCAGTGGTCGGGGATGGCTACACCTTC
many	TRBV20-1	TRBD1	TRBJ1-4	CSAPDRGGNEKLFF	TGCAGTGCACCCGACAGGGGCGGGAATGAAAAACTGTTTTTT
many	TRBV20-1	NA	TRBJ2-3	CSAPPSTDTQYF	TGCAGTGCTCCCCCCAGCACAGATACGCAGTATTTT
many	TRBV7-2	TRBD2	TRBJ2-2	CASSLNGLAVNTGELFF	TGTGCCAGCAGCTTAAACGGGCTAGCGGTGAACACCGGGGAGCTGTTTTTT
many	TRBV4-3	TRBD1	TRBJ2-1	CASGPLGQGGNEQFF	TGCGCCAGCGGGCCGTTGGGACAGGGAGGCAATGAGCAGTTCTTC
NA	TRBV20-1	NA	TRBJ2-3	CSAVLGGFDTQYF	TGCAGTGCCGTTCTAGGGGGGTTCGATACGCAGTATTTT
many	TRBV20-1	NA	TRBJ1-5	CSARTGDQPQHF	TGCAGTGCCCGGACGGGGGATCAGCCCCAGCATTTT
many	TRBV7-2	TRBD1	TRBJ1-6	CASSSNGQGNSPLHF	TGTGCCAGCAGCTCTAACGGACAGGGAAATTCACCCCTCCACTTT
many	TRBV5-1	NA	TRBJ1-2	CASSLGAANYGYTF	TGCGCCAGCAGCCTAGGGGCGGCAAACTATGGCTACACCTTC
many	TRBV7-6	NA	TRBJ2-5	CASSFMIAGEEIQETQYF	TGTGCCAGCAGCTTCATGATCGCAGGCGAGGAGATACAAGAGACCCAGTACTTC
many	TRBV20-1	NA	TRBJ2-2	CSALRAGINTGELFF	TGCAGTGCACTCAGGGCAGGGATAAACACCGGGGAGCTGTTTTTT
NA	TRBV20-1	NA	TRBJ1-5	CSGGAGSNQPQHF	TGCAGTGGGGGGGCCGGGAGCAATCAGCCCCAGCATTTT
many	TRBV19	NA	TRBJ2-5	CASSAQLYQETQYF	TGTGCCAGTAGTGCGCAGCTGTACCAAGAGACCCAGTACTTC
many	TRBV4-1	TRBD1	TRBJ1-5	CASSRVGQGTSQPQHF	TGCGCCAGCAGCCGAGTCGGACAGGGTACGTCCCAGCCCCAGCATTTT
many	TRBV18	NA	TRBJ2-5	CASSPPGSRQETQYF	TGTGCCAGCTCACCACCGGGGTCCCGACAAGAGACCCAGTACTTC
few	TRBV5-1	NA	TRBJ2-3	CASSSAGQGLADTQYF	TGCGCCAGCAGCTCCGCCGGGCAGGGGCTCGCAGATACGCAGTATTTT
few	TRBV7-2	NA	TRBJ1-6	CASSFNAQYNSPLHF	TGTGCCAGCAGCTTCAATGCGCAATATAATTCACCCCTCCACTTT
few	TRBV5-4	NA	TRBJ1-1	CASSFIGFTTEAFF	TGTGCCAGCAGCTTCATAGGATTTACCACTGAAGCTTTCTTT
few	TRBV5-1	NA	TRBJ2-6	CASSFAGGTGANVLTF	TGCGCCAGCAGCTTCGCAGGGGGGACCGGGGCCAACGTCCTGACTTTC
few	TRBV12-3/TRBV12-4	NA	TRBJ1-5	CASSQTVSNQPQHF	TGTGCCAGCAGTCAGACAGTTAGCAATCAGCCCCAGCATTTT
few	TRBV4-3	NA	TRBJ1-4	CASSQEKAGIREKLFF	TGCGCCAGCAGCCAAGAAAAGGCGGGAATCCGGGAAAAACTGTTTTTT
many	TRBV10-2	NA	TRBJ2-3	CASSDFYTQYF	TGCGCCAGCAGTGATTTTTATACGCAGTATTTT
few	TRBV5-1	NA	TRBJ1-4	CASSPGTNEKLFF	TGCGCCAGCAGCCCCGGGACTAATGAAAAACTGTTTTTT
NA	TRBV9	NA	TRBJ1-2	CASSVSGDYGYTF	TGTGCCAGCAGCGTATCAGGGGACTATGGCTACACCTTC
many	TRBV27	NA	TRBJ2-7	CASSFRGQAYEQYF	TGTGCCAGCAGTTTCAGAGGGCAAGCCTACGAGCAGTACTTC